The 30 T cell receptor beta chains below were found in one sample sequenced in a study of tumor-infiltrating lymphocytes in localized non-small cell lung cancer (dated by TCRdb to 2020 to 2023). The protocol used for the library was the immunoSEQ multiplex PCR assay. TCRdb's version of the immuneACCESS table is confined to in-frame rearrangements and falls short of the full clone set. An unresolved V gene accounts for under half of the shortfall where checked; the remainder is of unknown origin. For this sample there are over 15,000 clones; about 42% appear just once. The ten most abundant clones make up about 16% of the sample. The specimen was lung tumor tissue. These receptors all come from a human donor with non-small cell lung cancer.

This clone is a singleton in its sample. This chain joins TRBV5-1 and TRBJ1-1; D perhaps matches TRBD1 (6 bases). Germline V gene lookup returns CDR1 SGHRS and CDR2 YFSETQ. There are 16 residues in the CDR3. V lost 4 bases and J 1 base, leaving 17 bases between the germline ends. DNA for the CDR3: TGCGCCAGCAGCCCTGGGGGCGGCGGCCCGAACACTGAAGCTTTCTTT. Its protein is CASSPGGGGPNTEAFF.

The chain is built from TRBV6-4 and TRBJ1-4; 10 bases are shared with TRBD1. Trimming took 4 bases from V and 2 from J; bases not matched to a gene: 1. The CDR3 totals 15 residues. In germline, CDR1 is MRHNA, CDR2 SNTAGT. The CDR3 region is CASSVTGGTNEKLFF. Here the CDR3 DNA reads TGTGCCAGCAGTGTGACAGGGGGCACTAATGAAAAACTGTTTTTT.

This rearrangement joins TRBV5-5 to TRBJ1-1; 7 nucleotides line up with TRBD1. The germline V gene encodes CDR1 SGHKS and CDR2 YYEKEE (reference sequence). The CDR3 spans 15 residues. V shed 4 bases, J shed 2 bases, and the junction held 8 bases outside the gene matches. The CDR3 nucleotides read TGTGCCAGCAGCACGGTTACAGGGGCAAACACTGAAGCTTTCTTT. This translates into CASSTVTGANTEAFF.

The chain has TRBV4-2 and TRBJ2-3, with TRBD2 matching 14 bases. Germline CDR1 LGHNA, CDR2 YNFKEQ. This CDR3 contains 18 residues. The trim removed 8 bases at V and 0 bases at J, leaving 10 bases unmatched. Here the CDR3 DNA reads TGTGCCAGCGGTCGCGGGACTAGCGGGGGTGAAAGCACAGATACGCAGTATTTT. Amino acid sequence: CASGRGTSGGESTDTQYF.

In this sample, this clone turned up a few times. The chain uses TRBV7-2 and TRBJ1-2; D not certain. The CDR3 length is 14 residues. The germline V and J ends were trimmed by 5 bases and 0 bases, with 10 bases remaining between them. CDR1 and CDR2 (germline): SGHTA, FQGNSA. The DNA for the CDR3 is TGTGCCAGCAGCCCTAATGGACCTAACTATGGCTACACCTTC. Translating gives CASSPNGPNYGYTF.

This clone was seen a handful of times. The CDR3: CASREGGGDTQYF. CDR3 sequence (DNA): TGTGCCAGCCGGGAAGGCGGGGGAGATACGCAGTATTTT. The chain employs TRBV7-3 and TRBJ2-3; 7 bases line up with TRBD2. Looked up from germline, CDR1 is SGHTA and CDR2 is FQGTGA. The CDR3 runs to 13 residues. The V and J ends lost 8 bases and 5 bases, in that order; junction bases with no gene match: 7.

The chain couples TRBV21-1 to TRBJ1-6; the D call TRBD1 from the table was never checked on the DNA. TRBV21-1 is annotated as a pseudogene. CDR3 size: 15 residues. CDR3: CASSSNREYNSPLHF. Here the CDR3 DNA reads TGTGCCAGCAGCAGCAACAGGGAGTATAATTCACCCCTCCACTTT.

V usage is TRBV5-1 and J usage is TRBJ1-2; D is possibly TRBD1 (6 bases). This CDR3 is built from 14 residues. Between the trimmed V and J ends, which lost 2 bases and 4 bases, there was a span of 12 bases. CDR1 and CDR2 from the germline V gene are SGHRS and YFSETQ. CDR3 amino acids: CASSFDRNSYGYTF. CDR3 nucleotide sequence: TGCGCCAGCAGCTTCGACAGGAATAGCTATGGCTACACCTTC. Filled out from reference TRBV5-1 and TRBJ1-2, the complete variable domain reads KAGVTQTPRYLIKTRGQQVTLSCSPISGHRSVSWYQQTPGQGLQFLFEYFSETQRNKGNFPGRFSGRQFSNSRSEMNVSTLELGDSALYLCASSFDRNSYGYTFGSGTRLTVV.

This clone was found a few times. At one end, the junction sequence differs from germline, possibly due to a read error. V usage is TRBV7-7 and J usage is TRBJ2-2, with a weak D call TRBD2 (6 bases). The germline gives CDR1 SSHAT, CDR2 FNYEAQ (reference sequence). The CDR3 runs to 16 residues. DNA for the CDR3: TGTGCTAGCAGCTTAGCGGCAGGGCGGAACACCGGGGAGCTGTTTTTT. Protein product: CASSLAAGRNTGELFF.

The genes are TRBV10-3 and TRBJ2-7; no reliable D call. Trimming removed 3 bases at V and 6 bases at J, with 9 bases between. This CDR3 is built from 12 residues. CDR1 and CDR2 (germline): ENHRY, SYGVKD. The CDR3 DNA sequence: TGTGCCATCAGTGAAGCAGGTTTCGAGCAGTACTTC. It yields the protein CAISEAGFEQYF.

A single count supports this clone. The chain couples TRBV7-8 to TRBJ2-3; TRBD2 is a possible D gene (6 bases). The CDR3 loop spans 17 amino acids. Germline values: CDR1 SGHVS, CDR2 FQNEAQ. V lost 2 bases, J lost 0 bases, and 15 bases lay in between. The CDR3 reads CASSLRLGGASTDTQYF. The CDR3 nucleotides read TGTGCCAGCAGCTTAAGGTTGGGAGGAGCTAGCACAGATACGCAGTATTTT.

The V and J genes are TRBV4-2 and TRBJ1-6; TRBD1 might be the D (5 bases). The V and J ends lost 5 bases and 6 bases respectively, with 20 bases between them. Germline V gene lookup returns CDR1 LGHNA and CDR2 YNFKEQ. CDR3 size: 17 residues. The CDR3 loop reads CASSKRLDTKPNSPLHF. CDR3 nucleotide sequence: TGTGCCAGCAGCAAGAGGTTGGACACGAAACCTAATTCACCCCTCCACTTT.

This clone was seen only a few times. The CDR3 DNA is TGTGCCAGCAGCTTCTACAGGGGGGCCTACGAGCAGTACTTC. Its protein is CASSFYRGAYEQYF. The chain employs TRBV11-2 and TRBJ2-7, with 8 bases fitting TRBD1. V was clipped by 3 bases and J by 2 bases; unmatched bases: 3. CDR1 SGHAT and CDR2 FQNNGV come from the germline V gene. The CDR3 consists of 14 residues.

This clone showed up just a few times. CDR3 DNA: TGTGCTAGTTCCCTAGGCCAAGAGACCCAGTACTTC. Protein product: CASSLGQETQYF. The V call is TRBV12-5, the J call TRBJ2-5; D remains unclear. Germline CDR1 is LGHNT and CDR2 is FRNRAP. V dropped 8 bases and J dropped 1 base, with 8 bases sitting between them. The CDR3 runs 12 residues. Full variable domain (remainder filled in from reference TRBV12-5 and TRBJ2-5): DARVTQTPRHKVTEMGQEVTMRCQPILGHNTVFWYRQTMMQGLELLAYFRNRAPLDDSGMPKDRFSAEMPDATLATLKIQPSEPRDSAVYFCASSLGQETQYFGPGTRLLVL.

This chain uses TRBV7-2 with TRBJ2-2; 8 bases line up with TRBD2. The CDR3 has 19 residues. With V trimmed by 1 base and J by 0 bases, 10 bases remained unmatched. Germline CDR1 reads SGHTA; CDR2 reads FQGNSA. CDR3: CASSLVVARGGPNTGELFF. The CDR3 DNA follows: TGTGCCAGCAGCTTAGTAGTCGCCCGCGGGGGGCCGAACACCGGGGAGCTGTTTTTT.

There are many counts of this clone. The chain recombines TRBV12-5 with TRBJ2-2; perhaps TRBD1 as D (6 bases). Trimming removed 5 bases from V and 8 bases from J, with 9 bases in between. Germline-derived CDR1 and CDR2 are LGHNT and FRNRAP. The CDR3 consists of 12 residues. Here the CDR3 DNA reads TGTGCTAGTGGTCCCGGGACAGGGGAGCTGTTTTTT. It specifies CASGPGTGELFF.

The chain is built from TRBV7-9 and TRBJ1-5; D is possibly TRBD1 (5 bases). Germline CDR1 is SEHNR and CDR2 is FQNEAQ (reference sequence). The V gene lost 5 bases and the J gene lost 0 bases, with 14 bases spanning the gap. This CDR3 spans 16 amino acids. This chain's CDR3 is CASSRRGGDSNQPQHF. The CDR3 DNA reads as TGTGCCAGCAGCCGTCGGGGGGGTGATAGCAATCAGCCCCAGCATTTT.

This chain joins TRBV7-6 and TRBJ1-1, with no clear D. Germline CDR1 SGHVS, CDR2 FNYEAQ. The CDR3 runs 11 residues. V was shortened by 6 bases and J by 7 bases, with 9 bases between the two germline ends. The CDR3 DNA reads TGTGCCAGCAGTGCGTACAGTGAAGCTTTCTTT. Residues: CASSAYSEAFF. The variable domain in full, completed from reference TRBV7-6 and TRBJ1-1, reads GAGVSQSPRYKVTKRGQDVALRCDPISGHVSLYWYRQALGQGPEFLTYFNYEAQQDKSGLPNDRFSAERPEGSISTLTIQRTEQRDSAMYRCASSAYSEAFFGQGTRLTVV.

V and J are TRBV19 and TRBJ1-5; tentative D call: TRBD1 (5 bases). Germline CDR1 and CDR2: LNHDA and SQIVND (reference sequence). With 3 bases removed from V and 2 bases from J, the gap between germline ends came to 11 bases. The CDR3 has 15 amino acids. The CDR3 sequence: CASSIGGKGNQPQHF. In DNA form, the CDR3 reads TGTGCCAGTAGTATTGGGGGGAAAGGCAATCAGCCCCAGCATTTT.

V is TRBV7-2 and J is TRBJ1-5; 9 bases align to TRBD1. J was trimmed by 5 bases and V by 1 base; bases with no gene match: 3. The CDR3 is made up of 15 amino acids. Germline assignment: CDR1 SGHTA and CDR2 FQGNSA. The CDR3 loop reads CASSLGTGDYQPQHF. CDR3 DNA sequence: TGTGCCAGCAGCTTAGGGACAGGGGACTATCAGCCCCAGCATTTT. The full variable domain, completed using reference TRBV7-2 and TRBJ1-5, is GAGVSQSPSNKVTEKGKDVELRCDPISGHTALYWYRQSLGQGLEFLIYFQGNSAPDKSGLPSDRFSAERTGGSVSTLTIQRTQQEDSAVYLCASSLGTGDYQPQHFGDGTRLSIL.

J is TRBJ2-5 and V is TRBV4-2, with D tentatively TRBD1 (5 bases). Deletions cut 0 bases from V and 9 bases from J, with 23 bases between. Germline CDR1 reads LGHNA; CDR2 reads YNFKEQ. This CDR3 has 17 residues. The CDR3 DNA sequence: TGTGCCAGCAGCCAAGAAGTAGTCAGGGCCCAAGTTGGAGCCCAGTACTTC. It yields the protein CASSQEVVRAQVGAQYF.

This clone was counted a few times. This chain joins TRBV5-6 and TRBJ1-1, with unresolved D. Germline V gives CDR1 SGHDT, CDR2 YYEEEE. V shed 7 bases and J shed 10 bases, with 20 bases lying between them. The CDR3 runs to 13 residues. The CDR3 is CASGKKTFTAAFF. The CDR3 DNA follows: TGTGCCAGCGGCAAAAAAACCTTCACGGCAGCTTTCTTT.

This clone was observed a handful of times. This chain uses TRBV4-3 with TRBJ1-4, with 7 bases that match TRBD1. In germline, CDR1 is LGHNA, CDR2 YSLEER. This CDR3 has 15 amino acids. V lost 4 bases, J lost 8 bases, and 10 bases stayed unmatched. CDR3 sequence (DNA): TGCGCCAGCAGCCGCAGAACAGGGGATGGGGAAAAACTGTTTTTT. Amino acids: CASSRRTGDGEKLFF.

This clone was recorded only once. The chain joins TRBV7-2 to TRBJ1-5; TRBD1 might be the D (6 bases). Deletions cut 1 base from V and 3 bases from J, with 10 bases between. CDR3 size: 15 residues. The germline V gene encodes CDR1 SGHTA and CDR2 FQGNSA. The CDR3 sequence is CASSLGGADNQPQHF. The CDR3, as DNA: TGTGCCAGCAGCTTAGGGGGGGCGGACAATCAGCCCCAGCATTTT.

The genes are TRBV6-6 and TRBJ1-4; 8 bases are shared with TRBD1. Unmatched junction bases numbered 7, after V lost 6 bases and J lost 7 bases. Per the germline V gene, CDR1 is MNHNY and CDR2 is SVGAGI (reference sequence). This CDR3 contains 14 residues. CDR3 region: CASSYQGASEKLFF. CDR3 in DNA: TGTGCCAGCAGCTACCAGGGGGCAAGTGAAAAACTGTTTTTT.

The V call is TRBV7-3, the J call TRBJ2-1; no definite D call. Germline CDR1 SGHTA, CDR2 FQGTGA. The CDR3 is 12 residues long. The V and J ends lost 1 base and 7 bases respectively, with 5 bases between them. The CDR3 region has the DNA TGTGCCAGCAGCTTAAATTATAATGAGCAGTTCTTC. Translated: CASSLNYNEQFF.

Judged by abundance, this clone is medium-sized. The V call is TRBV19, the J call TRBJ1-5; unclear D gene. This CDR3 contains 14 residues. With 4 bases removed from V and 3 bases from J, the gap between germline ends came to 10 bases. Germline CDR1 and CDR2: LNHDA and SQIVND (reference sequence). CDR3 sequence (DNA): TGTGCCAGTAGTAAATTAGGAACCAATCAGCCCCAGCATTTT. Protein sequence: CASSKLGTNQPQHF.

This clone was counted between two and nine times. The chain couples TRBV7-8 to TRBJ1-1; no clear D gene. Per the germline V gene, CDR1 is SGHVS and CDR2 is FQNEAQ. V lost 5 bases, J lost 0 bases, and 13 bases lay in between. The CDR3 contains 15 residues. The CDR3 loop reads CASSPPEGLNTEAFF. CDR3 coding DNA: TGTGCCAGCAGCCCACCGGAAGGGTTGAACACTGAAGCTTTCTTT. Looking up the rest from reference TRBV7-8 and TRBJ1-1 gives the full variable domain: GAGVSQSPRYKVAKRGQDVALRCDPISGHVSLFWYQQALGQGPEFLTYFQNEAQLDKSGLPSDRFFAERPEGSVSTLKIQRTQQEDSAVYLCASSPPEGLNTEAFFGQGTRLTVV.

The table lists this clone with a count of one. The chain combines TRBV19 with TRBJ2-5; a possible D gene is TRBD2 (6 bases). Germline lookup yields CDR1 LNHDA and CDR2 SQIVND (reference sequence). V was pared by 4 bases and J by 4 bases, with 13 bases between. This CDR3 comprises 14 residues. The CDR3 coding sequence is TGTGCCAGTAGTAGAACCGGGAGTGTAGAGACCCAGTACTTC. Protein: CASSRTGSVETQYF.

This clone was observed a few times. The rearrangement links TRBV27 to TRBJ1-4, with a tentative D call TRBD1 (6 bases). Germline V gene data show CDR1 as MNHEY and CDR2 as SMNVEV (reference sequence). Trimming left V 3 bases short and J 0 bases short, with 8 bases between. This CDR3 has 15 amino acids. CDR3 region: CASSFYRATNEKLFF. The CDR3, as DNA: TGTGCCAGCAGTTTTTACAGGGCAACTAATGAAAAACTGTTTTTT.